These T cell receptor beta chains were read from a single sample in a study of blood T cell repertoires in COVID-19. TCRdb keeps only in-frame clones here, not all; method: immunoSEQ multiplex PCR. The table lists tens of thousands of clones, around 67% of them singletons. The sequenced sample was peripheral blood. The source of these receptors is a human donor with acute or convalescent COVID-19. The donor label of this sample is uncertain. CDR3s include the opening cysteine and the closing phenylalanine or tryptophan. The D gene is left open where the match is weak. Size is omitted from some rows. Given values are once, few, many or a class for expanded clones.

d_call: TRBD1; j_call: TRBJ2-7; clone_size: NA; v_call: TRBV6-4; cdr3_aa: CASSDARQGLYEQYF; cdr3_nt: TGTGCCAGCAGTGACGCCCGACAGGGTCTCTACGAGCAGTACTTC
d_call: TRBD2; j_call: TRBJ2-2; clone_size: NA; v_call: TRBV2; cdr3_aa: CASSSHFAGGLNTGELFF; cdr3_nt: TGTGCCAGCAGTTCACACTTTGCGGGGGGCCTAAACACCGGGGAGCTGTTTTTT
d_call: TRBD1; j_call: TRBJ2-5; clone_size: NA; v_call: TRBV7-2; cdr3_aa: CASTHPRGETQYF; cdr3_nt: TGTGCCAGCACCCATCCCAGGGGGGAGACCCAGTACTTC
d_call: NA; j_call: TRBJ2-2; clone_size: NA; v_call: TRBV5-1; cdr3_aa: CASSSMDRNTGELFF; cdr3_nt: TGCGCCAGCAGCTCAATGGACAGGAACACCGGGGAGCTGTTTTTT
d_call: TRBD2; j_call: TRBJ2-1; clone_size: NA; v_call: TRBV4-2; cdr3_aa: CASSQVGVAGGVSEQFF; cdr3_nt: TGTGCCAGCAGCCAAGTTGGAGTAGCGGGAGGGGTAAGTGAGCAGTTCTTC
d_call: TRBD2; j_call: TRBJ2-3; clone_size: NA; v_call: TRBV10-3; cdr3_aa: CAITSGGAATDTQYF; cdr3_nt: TGTGCCATCACTAGCGGGGGGGCCGCCACAGATACGCAGTATTTT
d_call: TRBD2; j_call: TRBJ2-1; clone_size: once; v_call: TRBV7-2; cdr3_aa: CASSLEAVTSAYNEQFF; cdr3_nt: TGTGCCAGCAGCTTAGAGGCCGTGACTAGCGCCTACAATGAGCAGTTCTTC
d_call: TRBD1; j_call: TRBJ1-2; clone_size: few; v_call: TRBV7-8; cdr3_aa: CASSSDRVGYGYTF; cdr3_nt: TGTGCCAGCAGCTCGGACAGGGTAGGCTATGGCTACACCTTC
d_call: NA; j_call: TRBJ1-1; clone_size: NA; v_call: TRBV5-1; cdr3_aa: CASSPGRGNTEAFF; cdr3_nt: TGCGCCAGCAGCCCCGGTAGGGGAAACACTGAAGCTTTCTTT
d_call: TRBD2; j_call: TRBJ2-7; clone_size: NA; v_call: TRBV27; cdr3_aa: CASSLGGSYEQYF; cdr3_nt: TGTGCCAGCAGTTTGGGGGGGTCCTACGAGCAGTACTTC
d_call: TRBD1; j_call: TRBJ1-4; clone_size: NA; v_call: TRBV6-6; cdr3_aa: CASRQGAVGANEKLFF; cdr3_nt: TGTGCCAGCAGACAGGGGGCAGTAGGGGCTAATGAAAAACTGTTTTTT
d_call: NA; j_call: TRBJ1-3; clone_size: few; v_call: TRBV18; cdr3_aa: CASSPLGTKQSSGNTIYF; cdr3_nt: TGTGCCAGCTCACCATTAGGGACTAAACAGAGCTCTGGAAACACCATATATTTT
d_call: TRBD2; j_call: TRBJ2-1; clone_size: NA; v_call: TRBV7-6; cdr3_aa: CASSLGGTSGRHNEQFF; cdr3_nt: TGTGCCAGCAGCTTAGGGGGGACTAGCGGGAGACACAATGAGCAGTTCTTC
d_call: TRBD1; j_call: TRBJ1-6; clone_size: NA; v_call: TRBV9; cdr3_aa: CASSLTGGPNYNSPLHF; cdr3_nt: TGTGCCAGCAGCCTCACAGGGGGACCGAACTATAATTCACCCCTCCACTTT
d_call: TRBD1; j_call: TRBJ1-1; clone_size: few; v_call: TRBV28; cdr3_aa: CASSVGQGHTEAFF; cdr3_nt: TGTGCCAGCAGTGTGGGACAGGGGCACACTGAAGCTTTCTTT
d_call: NA; j_call: TRBJ1-5; clone_size: NA; v_call: TRBV19; cdr3_aa: CASSRVAGDFGQPQHF; cdr3_nt: TGTGCCAGTAGTAGAGTCGCGGGGGATTTCGGTCAGCCCCAGCATTTT
d_call: TRBD1; j_call: TRBJ1-1; clone_size: NA; v_call: TRBV5-1; cdr3_aa: CASSSPRTGEMPGTEAFF; cdr3_nt: TGCGCCAGCAGCTCTCCGCGGACAGGGGAGATGCCTGGTACTGAAGCTTTCTTT
d_call: NA; j_call: TRBJ2-1; clone_size: NA; v_call: TRBV4-1; cdr3_aa: CASSQEGREGGEQFF; cdr3_nt: TGCGCCAGCAGCCAAGAAGGCAGGGAAGGGGGTGAGCAGTTCTTC
d_call: TRBD2; j_call: TRBJ2-1; clone_size: NA; v_call: TRBV24-1; cdr3_aa: CATSDRGIAGVRNNEQFF; cdr3_nt: TGTGCCACCAGTGACAGGGGGATAGCGGGAGTTAGGAACAATGAGCAGTTCTTC
d_call: TRBD1; j_call: TRBJ1-3; clone_size: few; v_call: TRBV7-6; cdr3_aa: CASSRVRGLGNTIYF; cdr3_nt: TGTGCCAGCAGCCGCGTCAGGGGGCTTGGAAACACCATATATTTT
d_call: NA; j_call: TRBJ1-1; clone_size: NA; v_call: TRBV7-2; cdr3_aa: CASSLYRLGSTEAFF; cdr3_nt: TGTGCCAGCAGCCTCTACAGGCTCGGTAGCACTGAAGCTTTCTTT
d_call: NA; j_call: TRBJ2-5; clone_size: NA; v_call: TRBV10-3; cdr3_aa: CAIKAGETQYF; cdr3_nt: TGTGCCATCAAAGCGGGAGAGACCCAGTACTTC
d_call: NA; j_call: TRBJ1-2; clone_size: few; v_call: TRBV19; cdr3_aa: CASSEDYGYTF; cdr3_nt: TGTGCCAGTAGTGAGGATTATGGCTACACCTTC
d_call: NA; j_call: TRBJ1-5; clone_size: NA; v_call: TRBV28; cdr3_aa: CASSLNRDQPQHF; cdr3_nt: TGTGCCAGCAGTTTAAACAGGGATCAGCCCCAGCATTTT
d_call: NA; j_call: TRBJ1-1; clone_size: NA; v_call: TRBV2; cdr3_aa: CASSELRNTEAFF; cdr3_nt: TGTGCCAGCAGTGAATTGAGAAACACTGAAGCTTTCTTT
d_call: NA; j_call: TRBJ1-2; clone_size: NA; v_call: TRBV30; cdr3_aa: CAWSAQAGNYGYTF; cdr3_nt: TGTGCCTGGAGTGCTCAGGCTGGGAACTATGGCTACACCTTC
d_call: NA; j_call: TRBJ1-2; clone_size: NA; v_call: TRBV5-1; cdr3_aa: CASSLEGGARGYTF; cdr3_nt: TGCGCCAGCAGCTTGGAAGGGGGGGCGAGGGGCTACACCTTC
d_call: NA; j_call: TRBJ1-6; clone_size: few; v_call: TRBV12-3/TRBV12-4; cdr3_aa: CASSLARDSPLHF; cdr3_nt: TGTGCCAGCAGTTTAGCGAGGGATTCACCCCTCCACTTT
d_call: NA; j_call: TRBJ1-5; clone_size: few; v_call: TRBV28; cdr3_aa: CASTMIQARSNQPQHF; cdr3_nt: TGTGCCAGCACCATGATACAGGCTCGCAGCAATCAGCCCCAGCATTTT
d_call: NA; j_call: TRBJ1-1; clone_size: NA; v_call: TRBV28; cdr3_aa: CASSLKPNTEAFF; cdr3_nt: TGTGCCAGCAGTCTGAAGCCGAACACTGAAGCTTTCTTT
d_call: NA; j_call: TRBJ2-1; clone_size: once; v_call: TRBV19; cdr3_aa: CASSPWGEVNEQFF; cdr3_nt: TGTGCCAGTAGTCCTTGGGGGGAGGTAAATGAGCAGTTCTTC
d_call: TRBD2; j_call: TRBJ2-3; clone_size: NA; v_call: TRBV6-2/TRBV6-3; cdr3_aa: CASSPGTSDGTDTQYF; cdr3_nt: TGTGCCAGCAGCCCCGGGACTAGCGACGGCACAGATACGCAGTATTTT
d_call: NA; j_call: TRBJ1-1; clone_size: NA; v_call: TRBV5-5; cdr3_aa: CASSPLRVLGNTEAFF; cdr3_nt: TGTGCCAGCAGCCCACTCCGGGTCCTAGGGAACACTGAAGCTTTCTTT
d_call: NA; j_call: TRBJ2-2; clone_size: NA; v_call: TRBV5-1; cdr3_aa: CASSTGFGGELFF; cdr3_nt: TGCGCCAGCTCAACAGGGTTCGGCGGGGAGCTGTTTTTT
d_call: NA; j_call: TRBJ2-3; clone_size: NA; v_call: TRBV2; cdr3_aa: CASNLAESTDTQYF; cdr3_nt: TGTGCCAGCAATTTAGCGGAAAGCACAGATACGCAGTATTTT
d_call: NA; j_call: TRBJ1-4; clone_size: NA; v_call: TRBV6-6; cdr3_aa: CASSYTRTSTNEKLFF; cdr3_nt: TGTGCCAGCAGTTACACAAGGACATCAACTAATGAAAAACTGTTTTTT
d_call: TRBD2; j_call: TRBJ2-1; clone_size: NA; v_call: TRBV27; cdr3_aa: CASSLWASGRSEQFF; cdr3_nt: TGTGCCAGCAGTTTATGGGCTAGCGGGAGAAGTGAGCAGTTCTTC
d_call: NA; j_call: TRBJ1-6; clone_size: NA; v_call: TRBV28; cdr3_aa: CASSEENSPLHF; cdr3_nt: TGTGCCAGCAGTGAGGAGAATTCACCCCTCCACTTT
d_call: TRBD2; j_call: TRBJ2-7; clone_size: NA; v_call: TRBV5-1; cdr3_aa: CASGYGLAGGKGEQYF; cdr3_nt: TGCGCCAGCGGTTATGGACTAGCGGGAGGGAAGGGCGAGCAGTACTTC
d_call: TRBD1; j_call: TRBJ1-1; clone_size: NA; v_call: TRBV5-1; cdr3_aa: CASSLGLRTGWDTEAFF; cdr3_nt: TGCGCCAGCAGCTTGGGCCTGCGGACAGGTTGGGATACTGAAGCTTTCTTT
d_call: TRBD1; j_call: TRBJ1-2; clone_size: NA; v_call: TRBV6-1; cdr3_aa: CASRERQGVTYGYTF; cdr3_nt: TGTGCCAGCAGGGAGAGACAGGGGGTCACCTATGGCTACACCTTC
d_call: TRBD1; j_call: TRBJ2-1; clone_size: NA; v_call: TRBV5-1; cdr3_aa: CASSSRDSLYNEQFF; cdr3_nt: TGCGCCAGCAGCTCCAGGGACAGCCTGTACAATGAGCAGTTCTTC
d_call: NA; j_call: TRBJ1-5; clone_size: NA; v_call: TRBV19; cdr3_aa: CASSIAGGNQPQHF; cdr3_nt: TGTGCCAGTAGTATAGCGGGGGGAAATCAGCCCCAGCATTTT
d_call: NA; j_call: TRBJ1-6; clone_size: NA; v_call: TRBV3-1/TRBV3-2; cdr3_aa: CASSQDQGSNSPLHF; cdr3_nt: TGTGCCAGCAGCCAAGATCAGGGGTCGAATTCACCCCTCCACTTT
d_call: TRBD1; j_call: TRBJ2-7; clone_size: NA; v_call: TRBV7-9; cdr3_aa: CASSSSGTGALEQYF; cdr3_nt: TGTGCCAGCAGCTCGTCCGGGACAGGGGCTCTCGAGCAGTACTTC
d_call: TRBD1; j_call: TRBJ1-4; clone_size: once; v_call: TRBV5-6; cdr3_aa: CASSLGQGGLEEKLFF; cdr3_nt: TGTGCCAGCAGCTTGGGACAGGGGGGGCTAGAGGAAAAACTGTTTTTT
d_call: NA; j_call: TRBJ1-5; clone_size: NA; v_call: TRBV12-3/TRBV12-4; cdr3_aa: CASSSGISQPQHF; cdr3_nt: TGTGCCAGCAGCTCAGGGATTTCACAGCCCCAGCATTTT
d_call: TRBD1; j_call: TRBJ1-5; clone_size: NA; v_call: TRBV20-1; cdr3_aa: CSASRDSSNQPQHF; cdr3_nt: TGCAGTGCTAGTCGGGACAGTAGCAATCAGCCCCAGCATTTT
d_call: TRBD1; j_call: TRBJ1-2; clone_size: NA; v_call: TRBV6-4; cdr3_aa: CASSESGGRDYGYTF; cdr3_nt: TGTGCCAGCAGTGAGTCAGGGGGCCGAGACTATGGCTACACCTTC
d_call: NA; j_call: TRBJ1-2; clone_size: NA; v_call: TRBV7-9; cdr3_aa: CASSLGGGYGYTF; cdr3_nt: TGTGCCAGCAGCTTAGGCGGGGGCTATGGCTACACCTTC
d_call: NA; j_call: TRBJ2-1; clone_size: NA; v_call: TRBV7-2; cdr3_aa: CASSLSPQVVPYNEQFF; cdr3_nt: TGTGCCAGCAGCTTAAGTCCGCAAGTAGTCCCCTACAATGAGCAGTTCTTC
d_call: NA; j_call: TRBJ2-7; clone_size: NA; v_call: TRBV3-1/TRBV3-2; cdr3_aa: CASSQDAGTPYEQYF; cdr3_nt: TGTGCCAGCAGCCAAGATGCGGGGACCCCCTACGAGCAGTACTTC
d_call: TRBD1; j_call: TRBJ1-2; clone_size: NA; v_call: TRBV7-2; cdr3_aa: CASSGRQGPSGYGYTF; cdr3_nt: TGTGCCAGCAGCGGAAGACAGGGCCCTTCCGGCTATGGCTACACCTTC
d_call: TRBD2; j_call: TRBJ2-1; clone_size: once; v_call: TRBV11-2; cdr3_aa: CASSLVRGGNEQFF; cdr3_nt: TGTGCCAGCAGCTTAGTGCGGGGGGGGAATGAGCAGTTCTTC
d_call: NA; j_call: TRBJ2-3; clone_size: few; v_call: TRBV3-1/TRBV3-2; cdr3_aa: CASSQDLSGSTDTQYF; cdr3_nt: TGTGCCAGCAGCCAAGATCTTAGCGGTAGCACAGATACGCAGTATTTT
d_call: NA; j_call: TRBJ1-5; clone_size: NA; v_call: TRBV5-1; cdr3_aa: CASSLGPRELGQPQHF; cdr3_nt: TGCGCCAGCAGCTTGGGGCCCAGGGAATTGGGTCAGCCCCAGCATTTT
d_call: TRBD1; j_call: TRBJ2-1; clone_size: NA; v_call: TRBV30; cdr3_aa: CAWARDSNNEQFF; cdr3_nt: TGTGCCTGGGCCCGGGACAGCAACAATGAGCAGTTCTTC
d_call: NA; j_call: TRBJ1-4; clone_size: NA; v_call: TRBV19; cdr3_aa: CASRSPGATNEKLFF; cdr3_nt: TGTGCCAGTAGATCCCCGGGTGCAACTAATGAAAAACTGTTTTTT
d_call: NA; j_call: TRBJ2-2; clone_size: few; v_call: TRBV24-1; cdr3_aa: CATSRENTGELFF; cdr3_nt: TGTGCCACCAGTCGGGAGAACACCGGGGAGCTGTTTTTT
d_call: NA; j_call: TRBJ2-1; clone_size: NA; v_call: TRBV28; cdr3_aa: CASSERNEQFF; cdr3_nt: TGTGCCAGCAGTGAGCGTAATGAGCAGTTCTTC